Listed here are 11 T cell receptor beta chains from one sample, sequenced in a study of blood T cell repertoires in COVID-19. Profiling relied on immunoSEQ multiplex PCR, and the TCRdb table lists in-frame clones only, not all of them. The sample holds some 300,000 clones, roughly 90% seen once. Material for sequencing was PBMCs or T cells enriched from blood (not recorded which). The receptors stem from a woman in her thirties or forties who had recovered from COVID-19.

This clone was recorded only once. The chain carries TRBV7-2 and TRBJ2-5; 7 bases align to TRBD1. The CDR3 contains 15 residues. The ends lost 3 bases at V and 5 bases at J; junction bases unmatched: 9. The germline V gene encodes CDR1 SGHTA and CDR2 FQGNSA. The chain's CDR3 is CASSFNKGGGETQYF. Here the CDR3 DNA reads TGTGCCAGCAGCTTTAATAAAGGGGGCGGTGAGACCCAGTACTTC.

The chain has TRBV20-1 and TRBJ2-1, with 8 positions matching TRBD2. The CDR3 extends over 14 amino acids. The V gene's germline CDR1 is DFQATT and CDR2 SNEGSKA (reference sequence). V gave up 6 bases and J gave up 7 bases; unmatched junction bases: 11. In DNA, the CDR3 is TGCAGTGCAAGTCTCGGGGGGGTCCGGAATGAGCAGTTCTTC. This gives the protein CSASLGGVRNEQFF.

The V gene is TRBV6-6, the J gene TRBJ2-3; tentatively, D is TRBD2 (6 bases). The CDR3 length is 14 residues. V was trimmed by 6 bases and J by 11 bases, leaving 21 bases between them. Germline V gene sequence: CDR1 MNHNY, CDR2 SVGAGI (reference sequence). The DNA of the CDR3 is TGTGCCAGCAGGCCTCCCAATCCGGGACTGGTGCAGTATTTT. Amino acid sequence: CASRPPNPGLVQYF.

V and J are TRBV5-1 and TRBJ2-5; D unclear. The CDR3 consists of 13 residues. Between the trimmed V and J ends, which lost 7 bases and 2 bases, there was a span of 12 bases. CDR1 is SGHRS, CDR2 YFSETQ, per germline. The CDR3 loop reads CASRSFVQETQYF. CDR3 nucleotide sequence: TGCGCCAGCCGCTCCTTTGTACAAGAGACCCAGTACTTC.

V and J are TRBV6-5 and TRBJ1-1; D may be TRBD1 (5 bases). Germline assignment: CDR1 MNHEY and CDR2 SVGAGI. CDR3 length equals 15 residues. V lost 5 bases to trimming and J lost 3 bases, with 16 bases between them. As DNA, the CDR3 is TGTGCCAGCAGTAAGAGGGACTTTGGGGACACTGAAGCTTTCTTT. Translation: CASSKRDFGDTEAFF.

This clone occurred a few times. The chain combines TRBV4-1 with TRBJ2-7; TRBD2 agrees at 8 bases. The CDR3 contains 18 residues. Per germline, CDR1 MGHRA and CDR2 YSYEKL. V was clipped by 2 bases and J by 4 bases; unmatched bases: 16. The CDR3 spells CASSQWGGKRERWYEQYF. CDR3 nucleotide sequence: TGCGCCAGCAGCCAATGGGGGGGTAAGCGGGAGAGGTGGTACGAGCAGTACTTC.

This CDR3 is CASREPGHFYGYTF. The CDR3 DNA is TGTGCCAGCAGGGAGCCGGGACATTTCTATGGCTACACCTTC. The V and J genes are TRBV6-5 and TRBJ1-2; D is possibly TRBD1 (6 bases). Trimming took 6 bases from V and 4 from J, leaving 15 bases between them. The germline gives CDR1 MNHEY, CDR2 SVGAGI. CDR3 size: 14 residues.

V usage is TRBV29-1 and J usage is TRBJ2-2, with D unclear. The V gene lost 4 bases and the J gene lost 2 bases, with 8 bases spanning the gap. The CDR3 runs to 13 residues. CDR1 and CDR2 (germline): SQVTM, ANQGSEA. As DNA, the CDR3 is TGCAGCGTTGCCCTGTTAAACACCGGGGAGCTGTTTTTT. Amino acid sequence: CSVALLNTGELFF.

V usage is TRBV5-4 and J usage is TRBJ2-3; 10 nucleotides line up with TRBD2. V was pared by 5 bases and J by 0 bases, with 6 bases of the junction left unmatched. Germline lookup yields CDR1 SGHNT and CDR2 YYREEE (reference sequence). The CDR3 extends over 16 amino acids. CDR3 amino acids: CASRQQAGGSTDTQYF. The CDR3 nucleotides are TGTGCCAGCAGGCAACAAGCGGGGGGGAGCACAGATACGCAGTATTTT.

V is TRBV11-2 and J is TRBJ1-3; the D is unclear. V shed 0 bases and J shed 4 bases, with 13 bases lying between them. The CDR3 has 16 residues. Germline values: CDR1 SGHAT, CDR2 FQNNGV. The CDR3 sequence: CASSLDPVSLGNTIYF. The CDR3 region has the DNA TGTGCCAGCAGCTTAGATCCCGTCAGTCTGGGAAACACCATATATTTT. Variable domain in full (rest from reference TRBV11-2 and TRBJ1-3): EAGVAQSPRYKIIEKRQSVAFWCNPISGHATLYWYQQILGQGPKLLIQFQNNGVVDDSQLPKDRFSAERLKGVDSTLKIQPAKLEDSAVYLCASSLDPVSLGNTIYFGEGSWLTVV.

The V call is TRBV18, the J call TRBJ1-1; D call uncertain. Germline V gene lookup returns CDR1 KGHSH and CDR2 LQKENI. Trimming shortened V by 2 bases and J by 2 bases, and 15 bases separated the two germline ends. The CDR3 is 16 residues long. The CDR3 here is CASSPVGGPLNTEAFF. In DNA, the CDR3 is TGTGCCAGCTCACCAGTGGGAGGGCCCCTCAACACTGAAGCTTTCTTT.